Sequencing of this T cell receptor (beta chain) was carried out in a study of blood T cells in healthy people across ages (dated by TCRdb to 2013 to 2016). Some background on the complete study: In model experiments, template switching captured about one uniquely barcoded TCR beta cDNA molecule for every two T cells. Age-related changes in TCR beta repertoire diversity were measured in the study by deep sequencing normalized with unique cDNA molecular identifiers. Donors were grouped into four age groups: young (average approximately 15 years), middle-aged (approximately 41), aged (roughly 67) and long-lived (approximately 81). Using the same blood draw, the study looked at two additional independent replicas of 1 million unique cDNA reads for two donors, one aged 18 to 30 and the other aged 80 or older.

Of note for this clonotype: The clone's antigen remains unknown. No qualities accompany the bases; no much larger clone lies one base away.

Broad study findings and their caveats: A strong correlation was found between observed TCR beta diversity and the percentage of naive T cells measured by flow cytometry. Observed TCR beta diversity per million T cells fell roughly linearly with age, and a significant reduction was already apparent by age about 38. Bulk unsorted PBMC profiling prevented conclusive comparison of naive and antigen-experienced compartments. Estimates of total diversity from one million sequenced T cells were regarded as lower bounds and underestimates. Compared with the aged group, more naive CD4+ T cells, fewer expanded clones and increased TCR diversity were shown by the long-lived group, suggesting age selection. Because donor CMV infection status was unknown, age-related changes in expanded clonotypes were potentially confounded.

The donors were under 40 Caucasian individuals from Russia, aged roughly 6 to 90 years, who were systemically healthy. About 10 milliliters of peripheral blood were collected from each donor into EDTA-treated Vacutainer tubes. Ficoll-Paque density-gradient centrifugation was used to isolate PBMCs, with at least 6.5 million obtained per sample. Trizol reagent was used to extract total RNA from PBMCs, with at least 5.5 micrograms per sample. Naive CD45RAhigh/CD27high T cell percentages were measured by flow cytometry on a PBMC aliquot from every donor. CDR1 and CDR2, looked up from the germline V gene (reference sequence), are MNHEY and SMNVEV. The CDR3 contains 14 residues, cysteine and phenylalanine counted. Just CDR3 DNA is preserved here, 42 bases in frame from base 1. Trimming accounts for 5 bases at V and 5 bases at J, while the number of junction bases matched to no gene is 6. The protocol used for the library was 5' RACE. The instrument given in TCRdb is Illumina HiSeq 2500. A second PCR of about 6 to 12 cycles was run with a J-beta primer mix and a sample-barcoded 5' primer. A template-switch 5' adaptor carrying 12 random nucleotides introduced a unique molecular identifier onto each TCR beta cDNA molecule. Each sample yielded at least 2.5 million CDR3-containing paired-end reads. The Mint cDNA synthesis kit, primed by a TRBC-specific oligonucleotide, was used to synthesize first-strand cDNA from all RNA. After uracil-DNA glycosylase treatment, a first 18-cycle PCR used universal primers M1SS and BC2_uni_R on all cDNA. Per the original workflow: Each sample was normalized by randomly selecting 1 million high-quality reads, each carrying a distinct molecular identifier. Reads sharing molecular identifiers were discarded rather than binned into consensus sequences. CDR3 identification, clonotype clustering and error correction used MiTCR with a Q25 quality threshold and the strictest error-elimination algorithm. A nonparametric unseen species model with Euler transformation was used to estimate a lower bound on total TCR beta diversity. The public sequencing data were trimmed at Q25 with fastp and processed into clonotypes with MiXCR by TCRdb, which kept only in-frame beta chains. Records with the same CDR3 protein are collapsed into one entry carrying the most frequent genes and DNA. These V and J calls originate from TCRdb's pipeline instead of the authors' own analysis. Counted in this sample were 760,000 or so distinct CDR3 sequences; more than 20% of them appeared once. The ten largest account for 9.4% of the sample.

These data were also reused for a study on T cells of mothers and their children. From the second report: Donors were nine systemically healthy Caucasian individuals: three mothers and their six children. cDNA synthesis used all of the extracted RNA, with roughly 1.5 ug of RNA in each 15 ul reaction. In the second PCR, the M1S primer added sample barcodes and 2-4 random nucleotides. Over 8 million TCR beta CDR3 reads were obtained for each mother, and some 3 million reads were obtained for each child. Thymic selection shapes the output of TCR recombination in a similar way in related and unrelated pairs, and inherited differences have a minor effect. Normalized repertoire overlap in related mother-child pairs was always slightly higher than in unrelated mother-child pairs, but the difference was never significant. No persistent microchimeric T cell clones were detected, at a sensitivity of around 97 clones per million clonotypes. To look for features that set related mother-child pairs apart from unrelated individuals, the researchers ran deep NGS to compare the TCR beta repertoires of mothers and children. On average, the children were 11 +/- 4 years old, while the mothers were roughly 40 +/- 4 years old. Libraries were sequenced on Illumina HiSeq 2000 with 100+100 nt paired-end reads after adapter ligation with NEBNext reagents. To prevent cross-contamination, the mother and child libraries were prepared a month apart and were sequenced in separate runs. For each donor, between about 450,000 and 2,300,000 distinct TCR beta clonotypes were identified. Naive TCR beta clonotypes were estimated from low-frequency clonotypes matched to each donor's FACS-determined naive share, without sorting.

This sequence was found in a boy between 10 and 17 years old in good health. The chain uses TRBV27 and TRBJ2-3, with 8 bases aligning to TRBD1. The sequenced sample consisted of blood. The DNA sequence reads TGTGCCAGCAGTCTTGGACAGGGTTTAGATACGCAGTATTTT. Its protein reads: CASSLGQGLDTQYF.